This T cell receptor beta chain emerged from a study of neoadjuvant nivolumab and ipilimumab in lung cancer (dated by TCRdb to the early 2020s). With regard to the full study: In the NEOSTAR trial, nivolumab was administered intravenously at 3 mg/kg on days 1, 15 and 29, and the combination arm also received ipilimumab 1 mg/kg on day 1 only. TCR repertoires were compared between pretherapy (baseline) peripheral blood and tumors resected at surgery after neoadjuvant immune checkpoint blockade. The primary trial endpoint was the major pathologic response (MPR) rate in the intention-to-treat population in each study arm. Matched pretherapy and resected tumor pairs were analyzed from seven patients, of whom four had been treated with nivolumab and three with nivolumab plus ipilimumab. Of the 45 or so patients with operable NSCLC treated in the trial, approximately 23 were randomized to nivolumab monotherapy and some 20 to nivolumab plus ipilimumab.

At the junction V is shortened by 8 bases and J by 3 bases; bases outside the gene matches: 8. The germline V gene yields SGHTA for CDR1 and FQGNSA for CDR2. Including the terminal cysteine and phenylalanine, the CDR3 comprises 15 residues. Solely the CDR3 DNA is kept, with 45 bases framed from the first base. The time point label, read with the paper, signifies: at surgical resection after neoadjuvant nivolumab +/- ipilimumab. Samples came from the phase 2 randomized NEOSTAR trial, which tested neoadjuvant nivolumab or nivolumab plus ipilimumab followed by surgery in operable NSCLC. What the work shows at the level of the full study, not this receptor alone: No significant correlation was found between TCR clonality and pathologic tumor regression, and only one major-pathologic-response sample was available for the clonality analysis. Tumor T-cell richness and clonality rose from pretherapy to surgery in three of three dual-therapy tumors but in only two of four nivolumab-treated tumors. A small number of samples underwent TCR sequencing. Resected tumors had greater TCR richness and clonality than tumor-adjacent uninvolved lung, and increases were observed in more dual-therapy-treated tumors. A positive correlation was observed between pretherapy blood TCR richness and richness in tumors resected after neoadjuvant therapy (Spearman R of about 0.8).

Concerning this clone itself: Its cognate antigen has yet to be identified. No base-level quality is on record; no much larger clone is a single base apart.

Receptors were amplified or captured by the immunoSEQ multiplex PCR assay. On the authors' methods: Repertoires were summarized by richness and clonality, and significantly expanded and contracted clones were identified between pre- and post-therapy samples. TCRdb retrieved this table from immuneACCESS and kept in-frame rearrangements only. Not all clones are present; in checked studies, unresolved V genes account for under half, and no reason is known for the remainder. V, J and clone size reflect that table, while D and trimming were determined from the DNA. The sample table shows some 5,000 clones, and 91% are seen once. The top ten clones comprise about 3.1% of the sample.

The receptor was isolated from an adult with non-small cell lung cancer. Some clones in this sample may be carry-over from other donors' samples. This chain joins TRBV7-2 to TRBJ2-2; TRBD2 fits 8 bases in the junction. The source was blood, collected after neoadjuvant nivolumab, alone or with ipilimumab, at or shortly before surgery. This receptor has the CDR3 CASQPGGPYTGELFF. The base sequence is TGTGCCAGCCAACCGGGAGGGCCTTACACCGGGGAGCTGTTTTTT.